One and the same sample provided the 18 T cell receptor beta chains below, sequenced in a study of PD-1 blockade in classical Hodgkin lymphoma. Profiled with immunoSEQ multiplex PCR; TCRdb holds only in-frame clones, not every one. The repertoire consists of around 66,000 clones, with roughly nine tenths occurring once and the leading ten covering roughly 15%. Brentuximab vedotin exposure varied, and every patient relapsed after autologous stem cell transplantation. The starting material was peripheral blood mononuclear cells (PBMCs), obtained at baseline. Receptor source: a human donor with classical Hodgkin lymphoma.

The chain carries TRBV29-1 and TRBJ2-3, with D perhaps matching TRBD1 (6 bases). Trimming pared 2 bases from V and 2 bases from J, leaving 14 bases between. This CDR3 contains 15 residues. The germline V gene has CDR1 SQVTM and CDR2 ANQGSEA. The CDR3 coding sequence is TGCAGCGTTGAATACCAGGGGATTTCCACAGATACGCAGTATTTT. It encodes CSVEYQGISTDTQYF.

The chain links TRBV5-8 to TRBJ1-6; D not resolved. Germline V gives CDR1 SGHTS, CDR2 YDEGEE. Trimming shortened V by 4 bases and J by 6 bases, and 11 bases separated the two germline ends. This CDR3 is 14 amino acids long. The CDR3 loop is CASSHWQPNSPLHF. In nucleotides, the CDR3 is TGTGCCAGCAGCCACTGGCAGCCTAATTCACCCCTCCACTTT.

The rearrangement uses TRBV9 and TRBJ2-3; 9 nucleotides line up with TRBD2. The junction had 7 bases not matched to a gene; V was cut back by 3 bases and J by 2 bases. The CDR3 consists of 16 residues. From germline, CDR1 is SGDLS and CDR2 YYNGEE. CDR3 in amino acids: CASSAALAGATDTQYF. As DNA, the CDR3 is TGTGCCAGCAGCGCAGCTTTAGCGGGGGCCACAGATACGCAGTATTTT.

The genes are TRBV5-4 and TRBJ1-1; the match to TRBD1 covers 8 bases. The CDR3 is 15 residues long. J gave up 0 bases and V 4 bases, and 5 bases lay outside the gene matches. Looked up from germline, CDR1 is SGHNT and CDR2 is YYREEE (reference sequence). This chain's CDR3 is CASSPGQGVNTEAFF. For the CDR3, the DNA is TGTGCCAGCAGCCCAGGACAGGGAGTGAACACTGAAGCTTTCTTT.

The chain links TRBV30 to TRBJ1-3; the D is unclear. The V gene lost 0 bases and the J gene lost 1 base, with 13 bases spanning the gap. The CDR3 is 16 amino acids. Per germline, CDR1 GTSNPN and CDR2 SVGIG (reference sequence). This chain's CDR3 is CAWSVPTPLSGNTIYF. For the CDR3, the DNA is TGTGCCTGGAGTGTACCGACGCCATTATCTGGAAACACCATATATTTT.

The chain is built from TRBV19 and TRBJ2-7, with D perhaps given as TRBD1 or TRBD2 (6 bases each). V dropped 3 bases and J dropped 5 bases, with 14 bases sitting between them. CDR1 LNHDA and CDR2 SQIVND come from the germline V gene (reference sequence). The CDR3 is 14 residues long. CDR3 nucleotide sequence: TGTGCCAGTAGTATTCGGGGGCTCGGGGACGAGCAGTACTTC. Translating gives CASSIRGLGDEQYF.

CDR3 amino acids: CASSQPKDRAGNTIYF. The DNA for the CDR3 is TGCGCCAGCAGCCAACCAAAGGACAGGGCTGGAAACACCATATATTTT. The chain recombines TRBV4-1 with TRBJ1-3; 8 bases match TRBD1. J lost 2 bases, V lost 2 bases, and 5 bases had no gene match. The germline V gene has CDR1 MGHRA and CDR2 YSYEKL. The CDR3 is 16 amino acids.

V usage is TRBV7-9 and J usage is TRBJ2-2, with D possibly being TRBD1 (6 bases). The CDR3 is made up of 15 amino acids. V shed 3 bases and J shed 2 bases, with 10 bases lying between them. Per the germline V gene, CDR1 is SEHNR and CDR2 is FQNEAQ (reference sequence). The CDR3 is CASSFDRLNTGELFF. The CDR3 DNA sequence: TGTGCCAGCAGCTTCGACAGGTTAAACACCGGGGAGCTGTTTTTT. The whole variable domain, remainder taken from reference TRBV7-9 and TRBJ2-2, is DTGVSQNPRHKITKRGQNVTFRCDPISEHNRLYWYRQTLGQGPEFLTYFQNEAQLEKSRLLSDRFSAERPKGSFSTLEIQRTEQGDSAMYLCASSFDRLNTGELFFGEGSRLTVL.

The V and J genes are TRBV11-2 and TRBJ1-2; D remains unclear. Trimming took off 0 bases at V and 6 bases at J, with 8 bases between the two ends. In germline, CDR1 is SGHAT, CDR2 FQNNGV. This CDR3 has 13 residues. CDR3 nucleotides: TGTGCCAGCAGCTTAGACGTCCCCCATGGCTACACCTTC. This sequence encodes CASSLDVPHGYTF.

This chain's CDR3 is CASRMGFYTEAFF. CDR3 coding DNA: TGTGCCAGCAGAATGGGCTTCTACACTGAAGCTTTCTTT. This chain connects TRBV6-1 to TRBJ1-1; no firm D call. The CDR3 is made up of 13 amino acids. V was cut by 6 bases and J by 3 bases, with 11 bases left in between. Per the germline V gene, CDR1 is MNHNS and CDR2 is SASEGT.

In DNA, the CDR3 is TGTGCCAGCACCTTCCTAGATGAAGCTTTCTTT. Its protein product is CASTFLDEAFF. The chain uses TRBV28 and TRBJ1-1; no definite D call. Germline CDR1 and CDR2: MDHEN and SYDVKM. The CDR3 extends over 11 amino acids. V was cut by 7 bases and J by 7 bases, with 10 bases left in between.

CDR3 loop: CASSEASGVGQPQHF. DNA of the CDR3: TGTGCCAGCAGTGAAGCTTCAGGGGTGGGGCAGCCCCAGCATTTT. The chain combines TRBV6-1 with TRBJ1-5; D might be TRBD1 (6 bases). The CDR3 extends over 15 amino acids. The germline V and J ends were trimmed by 0 bases and 7 bases, with 13 bases remaining between them. CDR1 is MNHNS and CDR2 is SASEGT in the germline V gene.

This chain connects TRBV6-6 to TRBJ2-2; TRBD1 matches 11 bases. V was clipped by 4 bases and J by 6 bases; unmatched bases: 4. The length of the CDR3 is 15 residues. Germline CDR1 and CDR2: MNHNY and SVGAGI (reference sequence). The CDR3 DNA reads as TGTGCCAGCAGTTTCGGACAGGGGGCGGCCGGGGAGCTGTTTTTT. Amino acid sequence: CASSFGQGAAGELFF.

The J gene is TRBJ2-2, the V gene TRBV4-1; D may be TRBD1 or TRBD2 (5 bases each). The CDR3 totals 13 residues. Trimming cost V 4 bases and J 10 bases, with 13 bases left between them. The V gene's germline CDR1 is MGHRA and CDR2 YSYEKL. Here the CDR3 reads CASSLGAEEELFF. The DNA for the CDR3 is TGCGCCAGCAGCCTCGGGGCTGAAGAGGAGCTGTTTTTT.

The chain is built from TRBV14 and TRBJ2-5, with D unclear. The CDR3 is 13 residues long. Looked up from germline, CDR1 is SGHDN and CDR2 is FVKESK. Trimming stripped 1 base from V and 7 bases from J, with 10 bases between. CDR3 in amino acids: CASSQVDSGTQYF. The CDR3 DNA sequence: TGTGCCAGCAGCCAAGTCGACTCCGGGACCCAGTACTTC.

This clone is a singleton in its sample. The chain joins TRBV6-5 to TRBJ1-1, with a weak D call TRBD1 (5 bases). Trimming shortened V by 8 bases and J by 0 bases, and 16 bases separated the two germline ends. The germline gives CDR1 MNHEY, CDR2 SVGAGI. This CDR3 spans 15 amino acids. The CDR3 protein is CASGGTDDLNTEAFF. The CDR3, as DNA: TGTGCCAGCGGAGGGACGGACGACCTGAACACTGAAGCTTTCTTT.

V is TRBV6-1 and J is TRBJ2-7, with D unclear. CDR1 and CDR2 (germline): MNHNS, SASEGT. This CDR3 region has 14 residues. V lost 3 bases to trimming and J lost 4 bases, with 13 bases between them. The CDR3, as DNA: TGTGCCAGCAGTGACCGGACCCTGGCTTACGAGCAGTACTTC. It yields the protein CASSDRTLAYEQYF.

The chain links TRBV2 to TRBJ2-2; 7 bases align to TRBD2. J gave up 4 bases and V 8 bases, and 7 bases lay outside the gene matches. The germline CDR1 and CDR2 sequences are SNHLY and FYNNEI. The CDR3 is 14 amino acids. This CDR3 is CASPPPGGTGELFF. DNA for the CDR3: TGTGCCAGCCCCCCCCCGGGGGGCACCGGGGAGCTGTTTTTT.